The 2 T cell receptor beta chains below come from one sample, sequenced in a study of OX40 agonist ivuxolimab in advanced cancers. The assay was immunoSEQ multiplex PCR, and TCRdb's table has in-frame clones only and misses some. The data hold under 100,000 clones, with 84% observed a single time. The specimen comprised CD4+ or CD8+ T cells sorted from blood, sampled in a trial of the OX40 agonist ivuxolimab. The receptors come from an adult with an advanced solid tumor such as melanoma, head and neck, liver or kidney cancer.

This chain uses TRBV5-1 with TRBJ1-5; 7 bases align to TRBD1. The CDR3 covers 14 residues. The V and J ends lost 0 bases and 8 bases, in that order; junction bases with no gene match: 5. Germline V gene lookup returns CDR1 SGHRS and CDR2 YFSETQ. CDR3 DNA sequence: TGCGCCAGCAGCTTGGGACAGGGAAATGAGCCCCAGCATTTT. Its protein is CASSLGQGNEPQHF.

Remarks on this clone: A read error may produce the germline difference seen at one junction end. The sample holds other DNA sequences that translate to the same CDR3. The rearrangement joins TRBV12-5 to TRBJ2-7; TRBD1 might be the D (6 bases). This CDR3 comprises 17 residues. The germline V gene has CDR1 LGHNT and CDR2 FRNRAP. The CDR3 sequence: CASGLVGDRPLAYEQYF. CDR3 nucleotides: TGTGCCAGTGGTTTGGTAGGCGACAGGCCCTTAGCCTACGAGCAGTACTTC.